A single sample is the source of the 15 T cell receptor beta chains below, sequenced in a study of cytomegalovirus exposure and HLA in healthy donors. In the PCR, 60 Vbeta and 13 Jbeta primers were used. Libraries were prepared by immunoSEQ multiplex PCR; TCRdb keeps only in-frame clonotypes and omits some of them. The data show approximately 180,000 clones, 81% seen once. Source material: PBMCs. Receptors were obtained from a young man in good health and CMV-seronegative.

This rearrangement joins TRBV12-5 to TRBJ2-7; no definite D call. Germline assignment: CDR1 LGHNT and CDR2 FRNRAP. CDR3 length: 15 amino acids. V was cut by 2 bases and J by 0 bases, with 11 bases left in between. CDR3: CASGLNPPSSYEQYF. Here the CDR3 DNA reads TGTGCTAGTGGTTTGAACCCTCCCAGCTCCTACGAGCAGTACTTC.

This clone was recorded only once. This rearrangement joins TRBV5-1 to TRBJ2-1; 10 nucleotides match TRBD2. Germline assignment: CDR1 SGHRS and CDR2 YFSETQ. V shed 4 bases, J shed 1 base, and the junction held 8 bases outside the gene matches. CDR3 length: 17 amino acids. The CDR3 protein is CASSQWRTSGSYNEQFF. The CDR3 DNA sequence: TGCGCCAGCAGCCAATGGCGGACTAGCGGATCCTACAATGAGCAGTTCTTC.

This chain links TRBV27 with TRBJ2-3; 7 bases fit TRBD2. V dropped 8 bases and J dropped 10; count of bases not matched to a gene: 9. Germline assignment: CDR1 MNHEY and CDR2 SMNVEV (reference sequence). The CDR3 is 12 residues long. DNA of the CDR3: TGTGCCAGCGAAAACCCGGGGGGTTCGCAGTATTTT. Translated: CASENPGGSQYF.

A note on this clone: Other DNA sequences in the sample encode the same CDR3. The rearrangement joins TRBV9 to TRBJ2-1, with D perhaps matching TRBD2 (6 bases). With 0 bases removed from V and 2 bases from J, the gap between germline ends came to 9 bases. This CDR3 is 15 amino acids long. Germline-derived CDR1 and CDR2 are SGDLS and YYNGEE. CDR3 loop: CASSVEGGPYNEQFF. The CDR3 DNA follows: TGTGCCAGCAGCGTAGAAGGAGGGCCCTACAATGAGCAGTTCTTC.

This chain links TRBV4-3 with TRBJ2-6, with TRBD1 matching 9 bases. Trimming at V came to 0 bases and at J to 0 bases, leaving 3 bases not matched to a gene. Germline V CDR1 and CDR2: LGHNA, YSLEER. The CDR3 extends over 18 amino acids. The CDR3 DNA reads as TGCGCCAGCAGCCAAGACGGGACAGGGACCTCTGGGGCCAACGTCCTGACTTTC. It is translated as CASSQDGTGTSGANVLTF.

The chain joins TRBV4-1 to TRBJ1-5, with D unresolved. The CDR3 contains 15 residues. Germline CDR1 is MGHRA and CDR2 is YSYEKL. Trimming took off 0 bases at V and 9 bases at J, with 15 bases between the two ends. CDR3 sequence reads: CASSQDLGQFWPQHF. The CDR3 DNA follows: TGCGCCAGCAGCCAAGATCTTGGGCAGTTTTGGCCCCAGCATTTT.

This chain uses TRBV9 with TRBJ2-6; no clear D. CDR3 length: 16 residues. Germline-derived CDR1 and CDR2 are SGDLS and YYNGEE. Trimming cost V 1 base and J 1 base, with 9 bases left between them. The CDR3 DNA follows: TGTGCCAGCAGCGTACTCAGGATTTCTGGGGCCAACGTCCTGACTTTC. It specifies CASSVLRISGANVLTF. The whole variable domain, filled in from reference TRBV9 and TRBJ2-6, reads DSGVTQTPKHLITATGQRVTLRCSPRSGDLSVYWYQQSLDQGLQFLIQYYNGEERAKGNILERFSAQQFPDLHSELNLSSLELGDSALYFCASSVLRISGANVLTFGAGSRLTVL.

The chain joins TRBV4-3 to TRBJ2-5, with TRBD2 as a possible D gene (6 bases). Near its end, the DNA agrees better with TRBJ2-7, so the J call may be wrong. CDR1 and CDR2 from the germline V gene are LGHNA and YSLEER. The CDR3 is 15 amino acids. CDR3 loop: CASSQGAGTRYEQYF. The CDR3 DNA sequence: TGCGCCAGCAGCCAAGGGGCAGGGACTCGCTACGAGCAGTACTTC.

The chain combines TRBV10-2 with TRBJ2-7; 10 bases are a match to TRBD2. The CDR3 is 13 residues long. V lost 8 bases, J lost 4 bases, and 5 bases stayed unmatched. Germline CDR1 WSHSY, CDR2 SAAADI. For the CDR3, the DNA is TGCGCCAGCGGAGCGGGAGGGTTATACGAGCAGTACTTC. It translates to CASGAGGLYEQYF.

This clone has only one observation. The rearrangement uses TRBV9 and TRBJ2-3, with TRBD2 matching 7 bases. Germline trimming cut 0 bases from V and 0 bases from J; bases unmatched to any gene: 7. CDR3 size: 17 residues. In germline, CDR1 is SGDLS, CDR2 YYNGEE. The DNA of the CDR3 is TGTGCCAGCAGCGTAGGCCGGGGGGTGTTGAGCACAGATACGCAGTATTTT. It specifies CASSVGRGVLSTDTQYF.

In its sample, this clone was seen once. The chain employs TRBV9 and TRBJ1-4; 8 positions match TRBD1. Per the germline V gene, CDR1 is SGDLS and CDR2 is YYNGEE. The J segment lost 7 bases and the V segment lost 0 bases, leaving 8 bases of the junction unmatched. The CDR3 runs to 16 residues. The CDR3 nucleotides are TGTGCCAGCAGCGTAGACAGGGGGACAGATAGTGAAAAACTGTTTTTT. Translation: CASSVDRGTDSEKLFF.

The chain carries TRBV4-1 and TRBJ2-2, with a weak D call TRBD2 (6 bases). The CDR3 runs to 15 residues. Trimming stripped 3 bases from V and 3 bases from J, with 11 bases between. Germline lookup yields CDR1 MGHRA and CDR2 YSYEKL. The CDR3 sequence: CASSHGGLDTGELFF. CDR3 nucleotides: TGCGCCAGCAGCCACGGAGGGCTCGACACCGGGGAGCTGTTTTTT.

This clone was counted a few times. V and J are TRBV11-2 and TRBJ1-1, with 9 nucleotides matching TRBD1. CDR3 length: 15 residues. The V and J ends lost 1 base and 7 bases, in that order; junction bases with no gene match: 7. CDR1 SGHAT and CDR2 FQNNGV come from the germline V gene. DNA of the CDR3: TGTGCCAGCAGCTTAGTTACAGGGGGCCGAGATGAAGCTTTCTTT. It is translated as CASSLVTGGRDEAFF.

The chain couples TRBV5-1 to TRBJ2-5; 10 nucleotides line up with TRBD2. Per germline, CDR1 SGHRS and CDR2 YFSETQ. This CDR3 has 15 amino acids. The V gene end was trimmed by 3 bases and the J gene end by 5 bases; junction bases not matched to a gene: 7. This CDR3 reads CASSYQRGGRETQYF. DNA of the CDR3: TGCGCCAGCAGCTATCAGCGGGGGGGCCGGGAGACCCAGTACTTC.

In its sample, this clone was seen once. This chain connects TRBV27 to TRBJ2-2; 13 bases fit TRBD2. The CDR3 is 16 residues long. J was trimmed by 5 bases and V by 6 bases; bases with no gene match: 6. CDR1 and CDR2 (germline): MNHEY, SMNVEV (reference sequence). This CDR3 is CASRRLAGGKTGELFF. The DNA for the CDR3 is TGTGCCAGCAGAAGACTAGCGGGGGGTAAGACCGGGGAGCTGTTTTTT.